This T cell receptor beta chain was obtained from a study of shared clonotypes between healthy human individuals (dated by TCRdb to the early 2020s). Context from the whole study: Two women and three men aged 18 to 49 years were included in the cohort. For each donor, three plates each were used for CD4 naive and CD4 memory, two plates were used for CD8 naive, and one plate was used for CD8 memory. To estimate repertoire size and how much clonotype sharing occurs between individuals, the study deeply sequenced the blood TCR repertoires of five healthy adults. Libraries were prepared and TCR repertoires were sequenced by different laboratories using diverse techniques, in order to increase sequencing depth and limit assay-specific biases. Per donor, leukapheresis produced somewhere between about 0.8 and 9.5 billion PBMCs. Results and caveats for the whole study, not just this receptor: Compared with non-shared clonotypes, clonotypes shared by all four sorted-subset donors had higher generation probabilities. Naive subsets generally had larger estimated clonotype richness than memory subsets. Even with the large sequencing depth, rarefaction of the sorted-subset datasets indicated that sequencing was incomplete. When a handful of donors were compared, the shared fraction of clonotypes was around 5% for naive CD4, roughly 3.4% for naive CD8, 2% to 2.5% for memory CD4, and around 0.37% for memory CD8. Sampling was limited to blood, and TCR repertoires in tissue likely differ from TCR repertoires in blood. Pairwise subsampling indicated that sequencing depth was expected to affect the degree of clonotype sharing among donors. The small number of donors limited the genetic and exposure-history diversity represented.

TCR CDR3 regions were amplified from genomic DNA by multiplex PCR using the deep immunoSEQ assay. For each cell subset, the extracted genomic DNA was distributed evenly across all wells of several immunoSEQ 96-well plates, and each plate served as one replicate. Each replicate PCR for sorted subsets received around 0.2 ug genomic DNA, equal to tens of thousands of T cell genomes. Purified libraries were quantified with a Qubit 3.0 fluorometer, sized on a Bioanalyzer 2100, and re-quantified with the KAPA Library Quantification kit. Every immunoSEQ 96-well plate was sequenced on a separate single-read 150-cycle Illumina NextSeq 550 flow cell. The original pipeline was this. Because the immunoSEQ output included only junctional sequences and no quality scores, the filtering could not be the same as the filtering used for full-length reads. To assign V/J genes and CDR3, sequences were annotated using PyIR, a Python wrapper for IgBLAST v1.9, with IMGT germline references. Reads were removed for weak V/J assignments (E-value above 1e-6), missing CDR3, stop codons, out-of-frame junctions, or ambiguous translated residues. V3J clonotypes were defined as sequences sharing an identical inferred V gene, J gene, and CDR3 amino acid sequence. Percentage overlap between repertoires was calculated by dividing the number of shared unique clonotypes by the size of the smaller repertoire. Three approaches were used to assess repertoire richness: RTK rarefaction, the Chao1 estimator, and Recon v2.1 estimates of unobserved clonotypes. Generation probabilities for all TCRbeta clonotypes obtained by the gDNA method from a handful of donors were computed using OLGA. In TCRdb, the immuneACCESS table is reduced to in-frame sequences with V and J assigned. These tables do not hold every clone; where another copy was compared, an unresolved V gene accounts for under half, and the others remain unexplained. D and trimming come from the DNA, and the V and J calls and clone size come from that table. The sample table holds roughly 2.4 million clones, of which around 95% were seen once. The ten largest clones add up to 0.1% to 0.15% of the sample.

Regarding this clone: This clone's antigen is unknown. No base quality values were provided; no much bigger clone lies one nucleotide off.

The V end gives up 4 bases and the J end 2 bases, leaving 8 bases in the junction not matched to a gene. The CDR3 runs 16 amino acids, cysteine and phenylalanine included. Only the CDR3 DNA is retained, 48 bases long and in frame from the first base. The germline V gene (reference sequence) yields SGHNT for CDR1 and YYREEE for CDR2. Donors were healthy HIV-negative adults with no recently reported acute infections or vaccinations. All donors were Caucasian adults living in Nashville, Tennessee, USA. Magnetic negative selection was used to enrich CD4+ T cells, after which naive cells were positively selected on CD45RA and the negative fraction became the memory subset. After blood collection by leukapheresis, PBMCs were isolated using Ficoll-Histopaque density gradient centrifugation and then cryopreserved in the vapor phase of liquid nitrogen. Analytical flow cytometry was used to check the purity and quantity of every magnetically sorted T cell population. Genomic DNA was isolated from each sorted fraction and quantified by UV absorbance on a Nanodrop 2000c.

Sequencing was done on a sample of naive CD4+ T cells sorted from blood. The cell subset or site label, as the study defines it: CD45RA+ positively selected. Here the chain combines TRBV5-4 and TRBJ2-1, and TRBD2 aligns with 8 junction nucleotides. The sequence derives from a man between 18 and 35 years old in good health. The CDR3 has the sequence CASSQSVRGAYNEQFF. The DNA sequence is given as TGTGCCAGCAGCCAATCGGTGCGGGGGGCCTACAATGAGCAGTTCTTC.